The entry below describes one T cell receptor (beta chain). This CDR3 has 15 residues. Germline V lookup: CDR1 MGHRA, CDR2 YSYEKL. The germline V and J ends were trimmed by 3 bases and 1 base, with 10 bases remaining between them. These data belong to a study of blood T cell repertoires in COVID-19. Study details: Material from acute and convalescent COVID-19 was sourced from the United States, Italy and Spain. T cells, B-cell-depleted T cells, or PBMCs provided the cDNA or gDNA that served as material.

Under the authors' procedure: Quantification of nucleated cells was approximated via reference gene primer amplification. Profiled with immunoSEQ multiplex PCR; TCRdb holds only in-frame clones, not every one. V, J and clone size reflect that table, while D and trimming were determined from the DNA. The sample consists of 400,000 or so clones, about 87% of them appearing once. Enrolled through a virtual design, the participants were between 18 and 89 years of age and came from some 25 US areas. This receptor was taken from a man aged 35 to 55 in a cohort exposed to, infected with or recovered from COVID-19 (not recorded which). The chain links TRBV4-1 to TRBJ2-1; tentatively, D is TRBD2 (5 bases). Sequencing used PBMCs or T cells enriched from blood (not recorded which). The CDR3 is CASSQDGLSYNEQFF. The CDR3 nucleotides read TGCGCCAGCAGCCAGGACGGACTTTCCTACAATGAGCAGTTCTTC.